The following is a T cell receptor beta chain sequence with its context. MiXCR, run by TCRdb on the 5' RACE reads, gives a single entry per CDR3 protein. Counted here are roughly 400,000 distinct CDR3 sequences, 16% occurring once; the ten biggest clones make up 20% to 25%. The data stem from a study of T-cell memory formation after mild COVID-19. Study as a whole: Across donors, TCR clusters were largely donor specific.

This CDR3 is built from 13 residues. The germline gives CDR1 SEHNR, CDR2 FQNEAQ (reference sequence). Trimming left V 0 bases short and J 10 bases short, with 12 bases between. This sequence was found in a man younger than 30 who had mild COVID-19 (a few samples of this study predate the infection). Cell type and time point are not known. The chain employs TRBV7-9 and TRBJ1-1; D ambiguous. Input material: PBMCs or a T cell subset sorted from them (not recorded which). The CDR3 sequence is CASSLALGRGAFF. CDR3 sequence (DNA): TGTGCCAGCAGCTTAGCGCTAGGGCGCGGAGCTTTCTTT.